A single sample gave rise to the 18 T cell receptor beta chains below, sequenced in a study of shared clonotypes between healthy human individuals (TCRdb year 2020). The library was generated by the immunoSEQ multiplex PCR assay. TCRdb took this table from immuneACCESS and kept in-frame rearrangements with V and J called. Such tables lack part of the clones; where checked against another copy, unresolved V genes explain under half of the gap, and the rest is unexplained. This sample holds almost 750,000 clones; roughly 72% were observed only once. The top ten clonotypes cover under 2% of the sample. The sample consisted of memory CD4+ T cells sorted from blood. Per the publication, the cell subset or site label means: CD45RA-negative fraction. Every receptor here comes from a woman in her 30s in good health.

The chain recombines TRBV6-4 with TRBJ2-1; D gene unclear. Germline CDR1 reads MRHNA; CDR2 reads SNTAGT. V gave up 0 bases and J gave up 9 bases, with 9 bases separating them. This CDR3 is 13 amino acids long. CDR3 in DNA: TGTGCCAGCAGTGACTCGAGAGGTGGTGAGCAGTTCTTC. Translated: CASSDSRGGEQFF.

The J gene is TRBJ2-3, the V gene TRBV7-8; TRBD2 matches 9 bases. The CDR3 is made up of 15 amino acids. The V gene's germline CDR1 is SGHVS and CDR2 FQNEAQ. V shed 5 bases, J shed 5 bases, and the junction held 8 bases outside the gene matches. The CDR3 DNA sequence: TGTGCCAGCAGCAGTAGCGGGAGAGCTGTAGATACGCAGTATTTT. It codes for CASSSSGRAVDTQYF.

The rearrangement uses TRBV19 and TRBJ2-1; D is uncertain. The CDR3 consists of 14 residues. Trimming removed 3 bases at V and 0 bases at J, with 6 bases between. The germline CDR1 and CDR2 sequences are LNHDA and SQIVND (reference sequence). CDR3: CASSMTLSYNEQFF. DNA of the CDR3: TGTGCCAGTAGTATGACACTCTCCTACAATGAGCAGTTCTTC.

V gene TRBV10-3 combines with J gene TRBJ2-1; 11 bases fit TRBD2. Per germline, CDR1 ENHRY and CDR2 SYGVKD. This CDR3 spans 15 amino acids. After removal of 10 bases from V and 9 bases from J, the junction contained 14 bases not matched to a gene. In DNA form, the CDR3 reads TGTGCCACCCTGGGCACTAGCGGGAGTATAGGTGAGCAGTTCTTC. It specifies CATLGTSGSIGEQFF.

This clone came up once. The chain is built from TRBV9 and TRBJ2-1, with 8 bases that match TRBD1. The CDR3 extends over 17 amino acids. The germline V gene encodes CDR1 SGDLS and CDR2 YYNGEE. V was clipped by 4 bases and J by 0 bases; unmatched bases: 9. The CDR3 coding sequence is TGTGCCAGCAGCCCGCCCGACAGGGGAGGCTCCTACAATGAGCAGTTCTTC. Translation: CASSPPDRGGSYNEQFF.

This clone came up a few times. Other DNA sequences in this specimen translate into the identical CDR3. The chain recombines TRBV5-1 with TRBJ2-3; no definite D call. Germline V CDR1 and CDR2: SGHRS, YFSETQ. The germline V and J ends were trimmed by 3 bases and 2 bases, with 10 bases remaining between them. There are 14 residues in the CDR3. The CDR3, as DNA: TGCGCCAGCAGCTGGGGAACTCTCACAGATACGCAGTATTTT. Encoded protein: CASSWGTLTDTQYF.

The V call is TRBV4-2, the J call TRBJ2-5, with 8 bases fitting TRBD2. In germline, CDR1 is LGHNA, CDR2 YNFKEQ. V lost 1 base, J lost 5 bases, and 21 bases stayed unmatched. The CDR3 sequence is 20 residues long. The CDR3 DNA follows: TGTGCCAGCAGCCAAGGGGTATCCAGCGGGAGACGAGGATCCGCGGAGACCCAGTACTTC. It is translated as CASSQGVSSGRRGSAETQYF.

This chain connects TRBV4-1 to TRBJ1-5; D unresolved. There are 13 residues in the CDR3. Per the germline V gene, CDR1 is MGHRA and CDR2 is YSYEKL. Trimming left V 4 bases short and J 9 bases short, with 13 bases between. DNA of the CDR3: TGCGCCAGCAGCCCGTCGGCCCTCCGGCCCCAGCATTTT. This codes for CASSPSALRPQHF.

This clone was seen at least ten times. The chain couples TRBV27 to TRBJ1-5; 10 nucleotides match TRBD1. This CDR3 is built from 15 residues. Germline CDR1 reads MNHEY; CDR2 reads SMNVEV (reference sequence). After removal of 6 bases from V and 3 bases from J, the junction contained 5 bases not matched to a gene. The DNA of the CDR3 is TGTGCCAGCAGGAGGACAGGGGGAGACAATCAGCCCCAGCATTTT. Translated, it gives CASRRTGGDNQPQHF.

V usage is TRBV28 and J usage is TRBJ2-7; 10 nucleotides agree with TRBD2. The germline CDR1 and CDR2 sequences are MDHEN and SYDVKM. V was clipped by 6 bases and J by 0 bases; unmatched bases: 5. The CDR3 consists of 15 residues. The CDR3 DNA is TGTGCCAGCAGGGGTAGCGGGGGGAGCTCCTACGAGCAGTACTTC. Residues: CASRGSGGSSYEQYF.

Only a few counts were recorded for this clone. The J gene is TRBJ2-7, the V gene TRBV7-8, with 7 bases that match TRBD2. CDR3 length: 13 residues. With V trimmed by 7 bases and J by 0 bases, 3 bases remained unmatched. Per the germline V gene, CDR1 is SGHVS and CDR2 is FQNEAQ. The CDR3: CASNPSGSYEQYF. CDR3 nucleotide sequence: TGTGCCAGCAATCCTAGCGGCTCCTACGAGCAGTACTTC.

This clone was observed a handful of times. The V gene is TRBV2, the J gene TRBJ2-5; D is undetermined. Trimming removed 4 bases at V and 1 base at J, with 7 bases between. The length of the CDR3 is 13 residues. The V gene's germline CDR1 is SNHLY and CDR2 FYNNEI. CDR3 nucleotides: TGTGCCAGCAGTGTGTACAGCCAAGAGACCCAGTACTTC. It specifies CASSVYSQETQYF.

The rearrangement uses TRBV18 and TRBJ1-4, with 7 bases matching TRBD1. Trimming removed 3 bases from V and 4 bases from J; junction bases left unmatched: 2. The CDR3 is 14 amino acids. CDR1 is KGHSH and CDR2 is LQKENI in the germline V gene. The CDR3 coding sequence is TGTGCCAGCTCACCGGGACAGCATAATGAAAAACTGTTTTTT. This codes for CASSPGQHNEKLFF.

The rearrangement links TRBV6-6 to TRBJ2-4; tentative D call: TRBD1 (6 bases). Germline V gene sequence: CDR1 MNHNY, CDR2 SVGAGI (reference sequence). This CDR3 comprises 15 residues. The V end was cut by 5 bases, the J end by 0 bases, with 11 bases between. CDR3 sequence (DNA): TGTGCCAGCAGTGCCCTGACAGGAGCCAAAAACATTCAGTACTTC. It specifies CASSALTGAKNIQYF.

Turning to this clone: Different DNA sequences within this sample yield the same CDR3. The gene calls are TRBV5-1 and TRBJ2-2, with TRBD2 matching 13 bases. The CDR3 is made up of 17 amino acids. The V segment lost 5 bases and the J segment 0 bases; nucleotides outside the gene matches: 4. Germline loops: CDR1 SGHRS, CDR2 YFSETQ. CDR3: CASRWTSGSPNTGELFF. The CDR3 nucleotides read TGCGCCAGCAGATGGACTAGCGGGAGCCCGAACACCGGGGAGCTGTTTTTT.

J is TRBJ1-1 and V is TRBV18, with 9 bases fitting TRBD1. The CDR3 runs 19 residues. Germline loops: CDR1 KGHSH, CDR2 LQKENI. J gave up 5 bases and V 6 bases, and 22 bases lay outside the gene matches. The CDR3 sequence: CASSPSYSGTGIGGTEAFF. The CDR3 bases are TGTGCCAGCTCTCCTTCCTACTCCGGGACAGGGATCGGGGGTACTGAAGCTTTCTTT.

The V call is TRBV27, the J call TRBJ1-5, with 7 positions matching TRBD1. The V gene end was trimmed by 9 bases and the J gene end by 4 bases; junction bases not matched to a gene: 9. Germline assignment: CDR1 MNHEY and CDR2 SMNVEV (reference sequence). The CDR3 runs 14 residues. CDR3 nucleotide sequence: TGTGCCAGTAGGAGACAGGGTGAGAATCAGCCCCAGCATTTT. Amino acid sequence: CASRRQGENQPQHF.

V is TRBV7-9 and J is TRBJ2-1; maybe TRBD1 (6 bases). V lost 6 bases and J lost 6, with 9 bases in between. CDR3 size: 12 residues. Germline values: CDR1 SEHNR, CDR2 FQNEAQ (reference sequence). In DNA, the CDR3 is TGTGCCAGCAGAGGACAGTTCAATGAGCAGTTCTTC. Encoded protein: CASRGQFNEQFF.